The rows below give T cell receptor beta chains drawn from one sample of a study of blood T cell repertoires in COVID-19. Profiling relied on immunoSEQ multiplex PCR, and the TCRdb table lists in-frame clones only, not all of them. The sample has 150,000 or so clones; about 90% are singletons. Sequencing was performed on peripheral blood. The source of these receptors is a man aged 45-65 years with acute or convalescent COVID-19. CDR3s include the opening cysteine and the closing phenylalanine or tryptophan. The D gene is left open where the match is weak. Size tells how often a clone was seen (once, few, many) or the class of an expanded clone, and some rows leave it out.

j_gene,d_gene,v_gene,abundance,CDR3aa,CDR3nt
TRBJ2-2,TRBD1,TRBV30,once,CAWRGQGYGELFF,TGTGCCTGGAGAGGACAGGGTTACGGGGAGCTGTTTTTT
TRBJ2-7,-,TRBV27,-,CASSLSGGSYEQYF,TGTGCCAGCAGTTTATCGGGGGGAAGCTACGAGCAGTACTTC
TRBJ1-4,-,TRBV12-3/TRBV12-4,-,CASSYRTNEKLFF,TGTGCCAGCAGTTATCGGACAAATGAAAAACTGTTTTTT
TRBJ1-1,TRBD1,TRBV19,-,CASSITGAEAFF,TGTGCCAGTAGTATCACAGGGGCTGAAGCTTTCTTT
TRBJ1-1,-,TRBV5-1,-,CASKISDTEAFF,TGCGCCAGCAAAATCTCAGACACTGAAGCTTTCTTT
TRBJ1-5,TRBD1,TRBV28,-,CASSSEGAQPQHF,TGTGCCAGCAGTTCGGAGGGGGCTCAGCCCCAGCATTTT
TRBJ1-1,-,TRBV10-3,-,CAISGPPLNTEAFF,TGTGCCATCAGTGGGCCCCCCTTGAACACTGAAGCTTTCTTT
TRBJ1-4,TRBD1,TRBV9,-,CASSVGAPGTAYTATNEKLFF,TGTGCCAGCAGCGTAGGAGCACCCGGGACAGCCTACACAGCAACTAATGAAAAACTGTTTTTT
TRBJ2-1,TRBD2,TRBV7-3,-,CASSPGTSGVEQFF,TGTGCCAGCAGCCCCGGGACTAGCGGGGTTGAGCAGTTCTTC
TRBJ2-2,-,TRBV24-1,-,CATSVSIGELFF,TGTGCCACCAGTGTGTCTATCGGGGAGCTGTTTTTT
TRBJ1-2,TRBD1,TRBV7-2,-,CASSLGGTATNGYTF,TGTGCCAGCAGCTTAGGGGGGACAGCCACCAACGGCTACACCTTC
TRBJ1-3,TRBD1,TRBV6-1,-,CASSEGGQGSRGNTIYF,TGTGCCAGCAGTGAAGGGGGACAGGGATCGCGTGGAAACACCATATATTTT
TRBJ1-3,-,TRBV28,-,CASSLSVLFSGNTIYF,TGTGCCAGCAGTTTATCTGTACTGTTCTCTGGAAACACCATATATTTT
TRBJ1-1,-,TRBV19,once,CASSPGVNTEAFF,TGTGCCAGTAGTCCAGGGGTGAACACTGAAGCTTTCTTT
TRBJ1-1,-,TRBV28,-,CASTVRGTEAFF,TGTGCCAGCACCGTGCGAGGCACTGAAGCTTTCTTT
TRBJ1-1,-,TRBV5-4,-,CASSLIDQDTEAFF,TGTGCCAGCAGCTTGATAGACCAGGACACTGAAGCTTTCTTT
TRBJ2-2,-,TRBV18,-,CASSPRETGELFF,TGTGCCAGCTCACCACGGGAGACCGGGGAGCTGTTTTTT
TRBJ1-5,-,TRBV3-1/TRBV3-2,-,CASSQDLTPEPQHF,TGTGCCAGCAGCCAAGACTTGACTCCGGAGCCCCAGCATTTT
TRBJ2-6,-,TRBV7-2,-,CASSLTVVTGANVLTF,TGTGCCAGCAGCTTAACGGTGGTTACTGGGGCCAACGTCCTGACTTTC
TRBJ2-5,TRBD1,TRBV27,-,CASSRADRGETQYF,TGTGCCAGCAGTCGGGCGGACAGGGGAGAGACCCAGTACTTC
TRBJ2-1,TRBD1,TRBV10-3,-,CAISERTGFSYNEQFF,TGTGCCATCAGTGAAAGGACAGGGTTTTCCTACAATGAGCAGTTCTTC
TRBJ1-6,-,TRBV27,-,CASGISFPLHF,TGTGCCAGCGGCATCTCTTTCCCCCTCCACTTT
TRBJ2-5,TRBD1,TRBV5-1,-,CASSVNRGGEETQYF,TGCGCCAGCAGCGTCAACAGGGGTGGGGAAGAGACCCAGTACTTC
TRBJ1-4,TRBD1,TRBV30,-,CAWRPGTGGWNEKLFF,TGTGCCTGGAGACCAGGGACAGGGGGATGGAATGAAAAACTGTTTTTT
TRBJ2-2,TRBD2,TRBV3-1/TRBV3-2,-,CASSQGTSGRTGELFF,TGTGCCAGCAGCCAAGGGACTAGCGGGAGAACCGGGGAGCTGTTTTTT
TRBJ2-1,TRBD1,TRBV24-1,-,CATSDFQGALEQFF,TGTGCCACCAGTGATTTCCAGGGGGCCCTCGAGCAGTTCTTC
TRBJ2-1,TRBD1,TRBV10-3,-,CAISPGQGAEYEQFF,TGTGCCATCAGCCCGGGACAGGGGGCTGAGTATGAGCAGTTCTTC
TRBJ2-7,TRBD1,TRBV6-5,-,CASSSGTGLDEQYF,TGTGCCAGCAGCTCCGGGACAGGATTGGACGAGCAGTACTTC
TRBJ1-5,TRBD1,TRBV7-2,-,CASSLGTGFPMPQHF,TGTGCCAGCAGCTTAGGGACAGGGTTCCCCATGCCCCAGCATTTT
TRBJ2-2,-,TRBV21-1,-,CASSKRNTGELFF,TGTGCCAGCAGCAAACGTAACACCGGGGAGCTGTTTTTT
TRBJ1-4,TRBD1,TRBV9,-,CASSAGTANNEKLFF,TGTGCCAGCAGCGCGGGGACAGCAAATAATGAAAAACTGTTTTTT
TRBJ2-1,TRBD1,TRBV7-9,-,CASSFYGTANEQFF,TGTGCCAGCAGCTTCTACGGGACAGCAAATGAGCAGTTCTTC
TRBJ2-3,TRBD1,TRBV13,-,CASSLRRTGGTDTQYF,TGTGCCAGCAGCTTACGCCGTACAGGGGGCACAGATACGCAGTATTTT
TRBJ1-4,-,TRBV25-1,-,CASSEFKHPNEKLFF,TGTGCCAGCAGTGAATTTAAGCATCCTAATGAAAAACTGTTTTTT
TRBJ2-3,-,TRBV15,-,CATSLKSTDTQYF,TGTGCCACCTCCCTTAAAAGCACAGATACGCAGTATTTT
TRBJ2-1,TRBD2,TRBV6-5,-,CASSLAGGPFYNEQFF,TGTGCCAGCAGTTTAGCGGGAGGGCCGTTCTACAATGAGCAGTTCTTC
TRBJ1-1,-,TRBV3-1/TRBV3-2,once,CASSRRRNTEAFF,TGTGCCAGCAGCCGGAGACGGAACACTGAAGCTTTCTTT
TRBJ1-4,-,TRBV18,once,CASSLMTATNEKLFF,TGTGCCAGCTCACTTATGACAGCAACTAATGAAAAACTGTTTTTT
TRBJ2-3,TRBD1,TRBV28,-,CASSMTGEEDTQYF,TGTGCCAGCAGTATGACAGGGGAGGAAGATACGCAGTATTTT
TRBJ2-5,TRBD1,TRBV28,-,CASRRTGQETQYF,TGTGCCAGCAGGAGGACAGGGCAAGAGACCCAGTACTTC
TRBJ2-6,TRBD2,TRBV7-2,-,CASSLWESGGGAGANVLTF,TGTGCCAGCAGCTTATGGGAGAGCGGGGGAGGGGCTGGGGCCAACGTCCTGACTTTC
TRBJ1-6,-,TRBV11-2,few,CASAQVLDSPLHF,TGTGCCAGCGCGCAGGTTTTAGATTCACCCCTCCACTTT
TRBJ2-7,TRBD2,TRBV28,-,CASSLQREGPYEQYF,TGTGCCAGCAGTTTACAGCGGGAGGGCCCTTACGAGCAGTACTTC
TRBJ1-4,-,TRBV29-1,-,CSVERDSKEKLFF,TGCAGCGTTGAGAGGGACTCGAAAGAAAAACTGTTTTTT
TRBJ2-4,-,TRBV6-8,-,CASSFPPWFRNIQYF,TGTGCCAGCAGCTTCCCCCCTTGGTTTCGGAACATTCAGTACTTC
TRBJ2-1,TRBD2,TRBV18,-,CASSRTSGWNEQFF,TGTGCCAGCTCACGGACTAGCGGGTGGAATGAGCAGTTCTTC
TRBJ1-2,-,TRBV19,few,CASNHRESGYTF,TGTGCCAGTAATCACAGGGAAAGTGGCTACACCTTC
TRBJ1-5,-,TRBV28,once,CASSQTGQGHNQPQHF,TGTGCCAGCAGCCAAACGGGCCAGGGACACAATCAGCCCCAGCATTTT
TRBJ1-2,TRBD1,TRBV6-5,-,CATLTGDAGYTF,TGTGCCACCTTGACAGGGGATGCTGGCTACACCTTC
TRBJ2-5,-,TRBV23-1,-,CASLPLGSFQETQYF,TGCGCCAGCCTCCCTCTAGGCTCCTTCCAAGAGACCCAGTACTTC
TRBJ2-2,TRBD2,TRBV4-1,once,CASKSGTRTGELFF,TGCGCCAGCAAGTCCGGGACTAGAACCGGGGAGCTGTTTTTT
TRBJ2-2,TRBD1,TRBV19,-,CASSGQGAGGELFF,TGTGCCAGTAGTGGACAGGGGGCAGGCGGGGAGCTGTTTTTT
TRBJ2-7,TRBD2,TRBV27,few,CASSTYWAGGSSEQYF,TGTGCCAGCAGTACCTACTGGGCGGGAGGGTCTAGCGAGCAGTACTTC
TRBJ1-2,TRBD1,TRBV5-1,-,CASSSGVGGAKNYGYTF,TGCGCCAGCAGCTCGGGGGTAGGGGGCGCCAAAAACTATGGCTACACCTTC